A few counts support the clone carrying this TCR beta chain. Two negative PCRs, clearance, or symptom resolution were required of recovered Cohort 3 donors. This record belongs to a study of blood T cell repertoires in COVID-19. Across the whole study: COVID-19 samples from acute and convalescent phases originated in the United States, Italy and Spain.

Per the original data handling: It was from reference gene primer amplification that nucleated cell counts were estimated. Sequencing was performed with immunoSEQ multiplex PCR; in TCRdb, only in-frame clones are kept and a portion is missing. V, J and clone size reflect that table, while D and trimming were determined from the DNA. The table records around 170,000 clones, about 84% of them present only once. Germline lookup yields CDR1 LGHDT and CDR2 YNNKEL (reference sequence). This CDR3 has 15 residues. With 3 bases removed from V and 1 base from J, the gap between germline ends came to 9 bases. The source material was PBMCs or T cells enriched from blood (not recorded which). This clonotype was obtained from a man aged 50-60 years who had recovered from COVID-19. The chain links TRBV3-1 (or the pseudogene TRBV3-2) to TRBJ1-4; no definite D call. The CDR3 protein is CASSHSEKTNEKLFF. The CDR3 region has the DNA TGTGCCAGCAGCCACTCGGAGAAAACTAATGAAAAACTGTTTTTT.